This T cell receptor beta chain was captured by sequencing in a study of human T cells and chemical hapten exposure. Study-wide points: Once DPC sensitization occurred, TCRs above 1 in 1000 frequency showed no change.

The library gave individual cDNA molecules unique molecular identifiers. Via MiXCR, TCRdb re-called the RACE reads, giving one row per CDR3 protein. The sample lists 60,000 to 80,000 distinct CDR3 sequences; around 7% were seen once. This CDR3 is built from 13 residues. Trimming removed 5 bases from V and 5 bases from J, with 10 bases in between. Germline loops: CDR1 SQVTM, CDR2 ANQGSEA. The time point is: pre-sensitization, week 0. Treatment noted: therapeutic diphenylcyclopropenone sensitization with weekly scalp DPC. Those who donated were patients with alopecia, 18 to 70 years of age, and suitable for DPC. This clonotype showed up many times. What it recognizes is unknown.

Specimen: whole blood, collected in connection with sensitization to the hapten diphenylcyclopropenone (DPC). The sequence came from a woman aged 25 to 39 with alopecia areata. Some clones in this sample may be carry-over from other donors' samples. The chain links TRBV29-1 to TRBJ1-6; TRBD1 is a possible D gene (6 bases). The CDR3 here is CSVSRGNNSPLHF. The DNA for the CDR3 is TGCAGCGTTAGCAGGGGTAATAATTCACCCCTCCACTTT.